The source of this TCR beta chain is a study of control samples from healthy donors and cancer patients. TCRdb's table, derived via immunoSEQ multiplex PCR, lists solely in-frame clones and lacks some. This table lists 150,000 to 200,000 clones. This clonotype was obtained from a woman aged 30 to 39 in good health. Sequenced input: blood.

This chain's CDR3 is CASSSSRRQGANYGYTF. The CDR3 nucleotides are TGTGCCAGCAGCTCCTCCCGGCGACAGGGGGCAAACTATGGCTACACCTTC. J is TRBJ1-2 and V is TRBV11-2, with 10 nucleotides matching TRBD1. The CDR3 sequence is 17 residues long. The junction had 10 bases not matched to a gene; V was cut back by 4 bases and J by 2 bases. In germline, CDR1 is SGHAT, CDR2 FQNNGV.